This section outlines one T cell receptor (beta chain) sequence together with its context. At one boundary the junction diverges from the germline segment, which might be a read error. Other DNA sequences within the sample encode an identical CDR3. The data are from a study of cytomegalovirus exposure and HLA in healthy donors. Study summary: From about 179 million T cells, an earlier analysis saw roughly 110 million unique TCR beta sequences.

With 60 Vbeta and 13 Jbeta primers, the PCR was carried out. Profiled with immunoSEQ multiplex PCR; TCRdb holds only in-frame clones, not every one. Listed are just over 80,000 clones; 1.1% falls within the top ten. The donors gave bone marrow, and they were healthy. The study sampled nominally healthy donors, though unrecorded immune exposures were likely. Germline V CDR1 and CDR2: SSHAT, FNYEAQ (reference sequence). The CDR3 spans 15 residues. The receptor was isolated from a woman in her 30s in good health and CMV-seronegative. The chain links TRBV7-7 to TRBJ2-5; 8 nucleotides align to TRBD1. The specimen sequenced was PBMCs. The CDR3 loop is CASSLLGTGQETQYF. The DNA for the CDR3 is TGTGCCAGTAGCTTACTAGGGACAGGACAAGAGACCCAGTACTTC.